These T cell receptor beta chains were read from a single sample in a study of beta chain features in type 1 diabetes. Sequencing was performed with immunoSEQ multiplex PCR; in TCRdb, only in-frame clones are kept and a portion is missing. The sample shows some 410,000 clones, about an eighth of them seen only once. Source material: naive CD4+ T cells from blood. The receptors were gathered from a woman aged 18-29 years in good health. Each CDR3 is given with its conserved first and last residue. The order of the fields is V gene, CDR3 length, D gene, clone size, J gene, CDR3 DNA, CDR3 protein. The D gene is left open where the match is weak. A clone size is listed for some rows: how often the clone was seen (once, few, many), or a class if it is expanded.

v_call: TRBV5-1; cdr3_length: 12; d_call: .; clone_size: .; j_call: TRBJ1-2; cdr3_nt: TGCGCCAGCAGCCCGGGGAACTATGGCTACACCTTC; cdr3_aa: CASSPGNYGYTF
v_call: TRBV7-2; cdr3_length: 14; d_call: .; clone_size: .; j_call: TRBJ2-5; cdr3_nt: TGTGCCAGCAGCTTATCAGGGGTCAAAGAGACCCAGTACTTC; cdr3_aa: CASSLSGVKETQYF
v_call: TRBV19; cdr3_length: 14; d_call: TRBD2; clone_size: few; j_call: TRBJ2-7; cdr3_nt: TGTGCCAACCCTATAGCGGGAGGCCCCTCCGAGCAGTACTTC; cdr3_aa: CANPIAGGPSEQYF
v_call: TRBV7-9; cdr3_length: 15; d_call: TRBD1; clone_size: .; j_call: TRBJ1-4; cdr3_nt: TGTGCCAGCAGCTTAGGCGGACAGGGCGGAGAAAAACTGTTTTTT; cdr3_aa: CASSLGGQGGEKLFF
v_call: TRBV9; cdr3_length: 17; d_call: TRBD1; clone_size: few; j_call: TRBJ1-4; cdr3_nt: TGTGCCAGCAGCCCTCGGCCTAACAGGGGAACTAATGAAAAACTGTTTTTT; cdr3_aa: CASSPRPNRGTNEKLFF
v_call: TRBV7-9; cdr3_length: 14; d_call: TRBD1; clone_size: .; j_call: TRBJ1-1; cdr3_nt: TGTGCCAGCAGAGCGGACAGGGCTGGCACTGAAGCTTTCTTT; cdr3_aa: CASRADRAGTEAFF
v_call: TRBV18; cdr3_length: 14; d_call: .; clone_size: .; j_call: TRBJ2-1; cdr3_nt: TGTGCCAGCTCACCGCTTTCAGGAGACAATGAGCAGTTCTTC; cdr3_aa: CASSPLSGDNEQFF
v_call: TRBV7-6; cdr3_length: 16; d_call: .; clone_size: .; j_call: TRBJ1-3; cdr3_nt: TGTGCCAGCAGCTCGGGGCTCGGTAGGACTGGAAACACCATATATTTT; cdr3_aa: CASSSGLGRTGNTIYF
v_call: TRBV4-3; cdr3_length: 14; d_call: .; clone_size: few; j_call: TRBJ2-2; cdr3_nt: TGCGCCAGCAGCCAAGAACCTTGGGCCGGGGAGCTGTTTTTT; cdr3_aa: CASSQEPWAGELFF
v_call: TRBV27; cdr3_length: 16; d_call: .; clone_size: few; j_call: TRBJ1-1; cdr3_nt: TGTGCCAGCAGTTTATCCCGACAGAGGGAGAACACTGAAGCTTTCTTT; cdr3_aa: CASSLSRQRENTEAFF
v_call: TRBV9; cdr3_length: 17; d_call: .; clone_size: .; j_call: TRBJ2-2; cdr3_nt: TGTGCCAGCAGCGTTTTAGACAGATATCAGAACACCGGGGAGCTGTTTTTT; cdr3_aa: CASSVLDRYQNTGELFF
v_call: TRBV7-8; cdr3_length: 16; d_call: .; clone_size: few; j_call: TRBJ2-1; cdr3_nt: TGTGCCAGCAGTTCTCCCTGGGCACTGTCCTACAATGAGCAGTTCTTC; cdr3_aa: CASSSPWALSYNEQFF
v_call: TRBV4-3; cdr3_length: 13; d_call: .; clone_size: .; j_call: TRBJ2-3; cdr3_nt: TGCGCCAGCAGCCAAGAAGGGGGGGATACGCAGTATTTT; cdr3_aa: CASSQEGGDTQYF
v_call: TRBV4-3; cdr3_length: 17; d_call: .; clone_size: .; j_call: TRBJ1-5; cdr3_nt: TGCGCCAGCAGCCAAGGGTTGAGGGGTAAGAGCAATCAGCCCCAGCATTTT; cdr3_aa: CASSQGLRGKSNQPQHF
v_call: TRBV30; cdr3_length: 13; d_call: .; clone_size: many; j_call: TRBJ1-2; cdr3_nt: TGTGCCTGGAGCGCATTCAGGACTTATGGCTACACCTTC; cdr3_aa: CAWSAFRTYGYTF
v_call: TRBV5-1; cdr3_length: 15; d_call: .; clone_size: few; j_call: TRBJ2-5; cdr3_nt: TGCGCCAGCAGTCGGGGCCTGATGGGCCAAGAGACCCAGTACTTC; cdr3_aa: CASSRGLMGQETQYF
v_call: TRBV25-1; cdr3_length: 12; d_call: .; clone_size: .; j_call: TRBJ1-2; cdr3_nt: TGTGCCAGCAGTGGGAGTGTATTTGGCTACACCTTC; cdr3_aa: CASSGSVFGYTF
v_call: TRBV14; cdr3_length: 15; d_call: TRBD1; clone_size: few; j_call: TRBJ2-3; cdr3_nt: TGTGCCAGCAGCCAAGATCGGACAGGGTTTGGTACGCAGTATTTT; cdr3_aa: CASSQDRTGFGTQYF
v_call: TRBV15; cdr3_length: 15; d_call: .; clone_size: few; j_call: TRBJ2-3; cdr3_nt: TGTGCCACCAGCGGTCAGCGTGGTTTCGCAGATACGCAGTATTTT; cdr3_aa: CATSGQRGFADTQYF
v_call: TRBV4-1; cdr3_length: 15; d_call: .; clone_size: few; j_call: TRBJ1-2; cdr3_nt: TGCGCCAGCAGCCAAGTACCCAGGCAAAACTATGGCTACACCTTC; cdr3_aa: CASSQVPRQNYGYTF
v_call: TRBV14; cdr3_length: 16; d_call: .; clone_size: .; j_call: TRBJ2-5; cdr3_nt: TGTGCCAGCAGCCAAAGATACCGGGGTTCCAAAGAGACCCAGTACTTC; cdr3_aa: CASSQRYRGSKETQYF